This record covers a single T cell receptor beta chain. Its antigen is still unknown. Within one base of it there is no much larger clone, and no base qualities were kept. The donors belonged to the validation cohort of around 130 subjects, which was separate from the roughly 670-subject first cohort. V is cut by 7 bases and J by 4 bases, and the space between the germline ends is 11 bases. From the germline V gene, CDR1 is MDHEN and CDR2 is SYDVKM. From its cysteine to its phenylalanine, the CDR3 spans 13 amino acids. Just the 39-base CDR3 DNA is kept, in frame starting at base 1. This sample was included in a study of cytomegalovirus exposure and HLA in healthy donors (dated by TCRdb to 2015 to 2018). Study-level background: According to a later analysis, one platform produced both the 120 validation repertoires and the 700 or so repertoires of the first cohort. The study was designed to test whether signatures of past pathogen exposure could be identified by cataloging public T cell receptors. A separate validation cohort of roughly 130 different subjects was used in addition to the roughly 620-subject first cohort. The study combined high-throughput TCR immunosequencing, statistical association of individual TCRs with disease status, and machine learning to predict cytomegalovirus infection status.

Results the study describes overall, beyond this receptor: A later analysis lacked HLA typing for the validation cohort, so it scored co-occurrence in that cohort across all 120 or so repertoires. The authors suggested that the approach could potentially be generalized to other disease states and immunological phenotypes. Three of the identified cytomegalovirus-associated TCR beta chains were confirmed in vitro to be specific for cytomegalovirus antigens. Cytomegalovirus status was reported to be diagnosed by the classifier with high specificity and sensitivity in both the original and validation cohorts. A later analysis found that TCRs clustered in the first cohort also tended to co-occur in the 120 validation repertoires, with roughly 95% of cluster scores above 0. Across donors, most TCR sequences were observed very rarely, whereas some public TCRs were present in many individuals. In the study, around 150 TCR beta chains were listed as associated with cytomegalovirus.

The receptor library was made with the immunoSEQ multiplex PCR assay. Under the source paper's analysis protocol: To diagnose cytomegalovirus status from the catalog of TCR beta chain sequences, a statistical classification framework was built. TCRdb retrieved this table from immuneACCESS and kept in-frame rearrangements only. Not all clones are present; in checked studies, unresolved V genes account for under half, and no reason is known for the remainder. That table is the source of V, J and clone size, and D and trimming were worked out from the DNA. The sample yields roughly 100,000 clones; 85% were counted once. The leading ten clones occupy 20% of the sample.

Sequenced material: PBMCs. The chain was built from TRBV28 and TRBJ1-5, with the identity of the D gene unclear. This clonotype originated in a man between 18 and 29 years old in good health and CMV-seropositive. The nucleotides read TGTGCCAGCAAGGAGGGAGGAAATCAGCCCCAGCATTTT. Its translation is CASKEGGNQPQHF.